This entry concerns a single T cell receptor beta chain. The antigen is not known. This CDR3 fails to terminate in the conserved phenylalanine or tryptophan, so it likely reflects a read error. This CDR3 comprises 14 residues. Germline-derived CDR1 and CDR2 are SGHTA and FQGTGA. V dropped 0 bases and J dropped 6; count of bases not matched to a gene: 2. These data belong to a study of T cell repertoires in cytomegalovirus infection. On the study more broadly: Carrying CMV and the relevant HLA type showed in public TCR beta signatures. Study-level findings and limits: The response measured ex vivo was dominated by TCR beta clonotypes (HLA-C-restricted and CMV-specific).

TCRdb fed the reads into MiXCR, producing one record per CDR3 protein. Among 900,000 to 950,000 distinct CDR3 sequences listed, around 31% were seen once. V gene TRBV7-3 combines with J gene TRBJ2-1, with 7 bases that match TRBD1. The sequence was collected from a human donor in good health (CMV status not recorded). Some clones in this sample may be carry-over from other donors' samples. The sequenced sample was cultured CD8+ T cells from PBMCs, obtained from culture after CMV antigen stimulation. The CDR3 DNA follows: TGTGCCAGCAGCTTAACGGGACAGACCAATGAGCAGTTCTCC. Translation: CASSLTGQTNEQFS.